The 10 T cell receptor beta chains in this list originate from one sample, sequenced in a study of identical twins. TCRdb used MiXCR to reprocess the 5' RACE reads, holding one entry per CDR3 protein. This table has about 490,000 distinct CDR3 sequences, roughly 15% appearing once. The same sample was also studied in work on yellow fever vaccine responses in identical twins.

The sequenced sample consisted of CD4+ T cells sorted from blood. All receptors derive from a woman between 18 and 29 years old in good health.

The CDR3, as DNA: TGTGCCAGCAGCTTATATGGGGCTCCCGAAGCCTACAATGAGCAGTTCTTC. Translated, it gives CASSLYGAPEAYNEQFF. The gene calls are TRBV7-2 and TRBJ2-1; weak D call: TRBD1 (5 bases). Germline V gene sequence: CDR1 SGHTA, CDR2 FQGNSA. Trimming took 2 bases from V and 2 from J, leaving 16 bases between them. The CDR3 length is 17 residues.

The J gene is TRBJ1-2, the V gene TRBV20-1, with D uncertain. V was pared by 0 bases and J by 0 bases, with 5 bases between. Germline CDR1 DFQATT, CDR2 SNEGSKA (reference sequence). This CDR3 is built from 13 residues. CDR3 region: CSARDPTNYGYTF. The CDR3 coding sequence is TGCAGTGCTAGAGACCCCACTAACTATGGCTACACCTTC.

At least ten counts were recorded for this clonotype. The chain joins TRBV20-1 to TRBJ1-5; D gene ambiguous. Per the germline V gene, CDR1 is DFQATT and CDR2 is SNEGSKA (reference sequence). The CDR3 has 14 residues. Trimming took 1 base from V and 1 from J, leaving 8 bases between them. The CDR3 spells CSARVEGSNQPQHF. The DNA for the CDR3 is TGCAGTGCTAGAGTGGAAGGGAGCAATCAGCCCCAGCATTTT.

This clonotype was found a few times. The J gene is TRBJ2-7, the V gene TRBV7-6; 8 nucleotides match TRBD2. There are 15 residues in the CDR3. Germline assignment: CDR1 SGHVS and CDR2 FNYEAQ. After removal of 4 bases from V and 6 bases from J, the junction contained 11 bases not matched to a gene. The CDR3 DNA reads as TGTGCCAGCAGCTCCCGATCCTCGGGGGGGAGCGAGCAGTACGTC. Amino acids: CASSSRSSGGSEQYV.

This clonotype was seen many times. This chain uses TRBV5-1 with TRBJ2-1; 14 nucleotides match TRBD2. V lost 2 bases and J lost 9; bases outside the gene matches: 4. CDR1 SGHRS and CDR2 YFSETQ come from the germline V gene. The CDR3 length is 15 residues. The DNA of the CDR3 is TGCGCCAGCAGCTTCGGACTAGCGGGAGGTTCTGAGCAGTTCTTC. This encodes CASSFGLAGGSEQFF.

The J gene is TRBJ1-1, the V gene TRBV25-1; a weak D match, TRBD1 (6 bases). The CDR3 contains 14 residues. Germline V gene data show CDR1 as MGHDK and CDR2 as SYGVNS. Trimming removed 6 bases at V and 2 bases at J, with 13 bases between. The CDR3 DNA reads as TGTGCCAGCAGCTTGACGGACAGCAACACTGAAGCTTTCTTT. Encoded protein: CASSLTDSNTEAFF.

This clonotype was picked up a small number of times. The gene calls are TRBV10-3 and TRBJ2-2; possibly TRBD1 for D (6 bases). CDR1 and CDR2 (germline): ENHRY, SYGVKD. Trimming left V 6 bases short and J 1 base short, with 15 bases between. The CDR3 is 16 amino acids. The CDR3 DNA is TGTGCCATCAGACGGGACAAGGGTTTGAACACCGGGGAGCTGTTTTTT. Its protein is CAIRRDKGLNTGELFF.

The gene calls are TRBV3-1 and TRBJ1-1, with unresolved D. The germline gives CDR1 LGHDT, CDR2 YNNKEL (reference sequence). V lost 0 bases and J lost 4, with 9 bases in between. The length of the CDR3 is 14 residues. The CDR3 here is CASSQDWRSTEAFF. The CDR3 DNA is TGTGCCAGCAGCCAAGATTGGCGGAGCACTGAAGCTTTCTTT.

The chain combines TRBV10-3 with TRBJ2-3; 7 nucleotides agree with TRBD1. V was pared by 8 bases and J by 4 bases, with 9 bases of the junction left unmatched. Germline V gene sequence: CDR1 ENHRY, CDR2 SYGVKD. This CDR3 comprises 14 residues. The CDR3 region is CAIWAGGVADTQYF. CDR3 sequence (DNA): TGTGCCATCTGGGCAGGGGGAGTTGCAGATACGCAGTATTTT.

This clonotype was counted a few times. The rearrangement joins TRBV4-1 to TRBJ2-1; 10 nucleotides line up with TRBD2. This CDR3 contains 16 residues. Germline CDR1 MGHRA, CDR2 YSYEKL. V shed 4 bases and J 4 bases; nucleotides not matched to a gene: 7. This chain's CDR3 is CASSRGGLAIYNEQFF. DNA for the CDR3: TGCGCCAGCAGCCGAGGGGGACTAGCGATTTACAATGAGCAGTTCTTC.